The clone carrying this T cell receptor (beta chain) was observed a handful of times. Its antigen is still unknown. Naive CD4+ T cells were purified with Tregs depleted by CD25. The CDR3 contains 13 residues. Germline V gene data show CDR1 as SGHVS and CDR2 as FNYEAQ. Trimming removed 5 bases from V and 12 bases from J, with 20 bases in between. Full-length variable regions came from constant-region reverse primers plus semi-nested Nested Universal Primer A PCR. TCRdb fed the 5' RACE reads into MiXCR, producing one record per CDR3 protein. The repertoire includes just over 60,000 distinct CDR3 sequences, just under 30% of them detected once, and roughly 2% sits in the top ten. Study results and caveats: The TCR gene usage of tumor memory CD4+ T cells clustered together with blood and lymph node memory CD4+ cells and with lymph node naive CD4+ cells. Greatest tumor Treg TCR overlap was with tumor naive CD4+ cells.

This clonotype originated in a female donor with breast cancer. The sample taken for sequencing was tumor-infiltrating naive CD4+ T cells sorted from the breast tumor. Subset: naive CD4+ T cells, CD4+CD45RA+CD25-. This chain links TRBV7-6 with TRBJ2-7; D is possibly TRBD2 (7 bases). CDR3 coding DNA: TGTGCCAGCAGCCAGGAAGGGGGGACTATACTGTACTTC. Its translation: CASSQEGGTILYF.